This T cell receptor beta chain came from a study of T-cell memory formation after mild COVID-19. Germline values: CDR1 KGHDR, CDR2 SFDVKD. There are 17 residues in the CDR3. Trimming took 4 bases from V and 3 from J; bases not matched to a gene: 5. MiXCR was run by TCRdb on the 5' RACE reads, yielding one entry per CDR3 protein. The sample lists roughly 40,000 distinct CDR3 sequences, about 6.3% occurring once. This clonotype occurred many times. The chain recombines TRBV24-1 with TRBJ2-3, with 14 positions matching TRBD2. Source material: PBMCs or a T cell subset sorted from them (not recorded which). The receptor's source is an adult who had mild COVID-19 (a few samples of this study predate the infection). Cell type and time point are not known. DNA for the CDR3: TGTGCCACCAGTGAAATGGGACTAGCGGGAGAAACAGATACGCAGTATTTT. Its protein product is CATSEMGLAGETDTQYF.